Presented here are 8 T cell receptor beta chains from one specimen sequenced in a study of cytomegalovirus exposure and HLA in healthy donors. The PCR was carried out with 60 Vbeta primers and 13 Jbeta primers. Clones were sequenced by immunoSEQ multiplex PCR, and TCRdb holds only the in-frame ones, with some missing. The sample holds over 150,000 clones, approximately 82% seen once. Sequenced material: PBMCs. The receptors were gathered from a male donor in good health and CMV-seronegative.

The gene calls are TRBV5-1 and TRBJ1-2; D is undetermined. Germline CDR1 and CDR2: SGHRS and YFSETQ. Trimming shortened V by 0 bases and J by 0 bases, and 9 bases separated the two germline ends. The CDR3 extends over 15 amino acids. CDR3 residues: CASSLVPDTNYGYTF. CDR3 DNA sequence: TGCGCCAGCAGCTTGGTCCCCGACACTAACTATGGCTACACCTTC.

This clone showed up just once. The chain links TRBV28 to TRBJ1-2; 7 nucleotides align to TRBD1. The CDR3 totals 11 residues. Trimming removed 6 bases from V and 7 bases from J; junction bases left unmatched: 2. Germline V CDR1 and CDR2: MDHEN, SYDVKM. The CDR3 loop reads CASRRQGGYTF. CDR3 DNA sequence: TGTGCCAGCAGGCGACAGGGTGGCTACACCTTC.

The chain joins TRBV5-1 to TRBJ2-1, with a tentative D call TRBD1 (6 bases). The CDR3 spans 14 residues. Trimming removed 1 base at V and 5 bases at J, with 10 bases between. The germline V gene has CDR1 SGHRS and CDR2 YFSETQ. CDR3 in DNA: TGCGCCAGCAGCTTGATGGACAGAGACAATGAGCAGTTCTTC. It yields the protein CASSLMDRDNEQFF. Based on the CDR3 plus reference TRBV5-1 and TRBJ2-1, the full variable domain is KAGVTQTPRYLIKTRGQQVTLSCSPISGHRSVSWYQQTPGQGLQFLFEYFSETQRNKGNFPGRFSGRQFSNSRSEMNVSTLELGDSALYLCASSLMDRDNEQFFGPGTRLTVL.

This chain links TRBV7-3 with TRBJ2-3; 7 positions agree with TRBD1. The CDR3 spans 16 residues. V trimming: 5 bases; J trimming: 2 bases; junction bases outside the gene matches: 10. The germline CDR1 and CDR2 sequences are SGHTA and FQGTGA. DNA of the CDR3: TGTGCCAGCAGCCCGTCGAGACAGGGACCCACAGATACGCAGTATTTT. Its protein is CASSPSRQGPTDTQYF.

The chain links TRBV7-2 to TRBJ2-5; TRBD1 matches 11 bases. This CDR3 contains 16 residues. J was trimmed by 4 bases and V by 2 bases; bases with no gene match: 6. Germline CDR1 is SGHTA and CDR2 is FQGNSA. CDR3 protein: CASSLSGTGGRETQYF. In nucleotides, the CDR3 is TGTGCCAGCAGCTTATCCGGGACAGGGGGTCGAGAGACCCAGTACTTC.

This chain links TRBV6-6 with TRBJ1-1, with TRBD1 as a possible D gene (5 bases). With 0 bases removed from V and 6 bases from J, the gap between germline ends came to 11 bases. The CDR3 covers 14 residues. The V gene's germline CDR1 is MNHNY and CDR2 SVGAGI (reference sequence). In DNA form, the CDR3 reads TGTGCCAGCAGTTACTCCGGGGGGTTGGCTGAAGCTTTCTTT. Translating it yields CASSYSGGLAEAFF.

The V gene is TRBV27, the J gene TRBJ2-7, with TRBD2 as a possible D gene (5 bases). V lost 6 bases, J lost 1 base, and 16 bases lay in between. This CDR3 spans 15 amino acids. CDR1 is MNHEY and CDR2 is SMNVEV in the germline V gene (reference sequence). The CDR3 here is CASRYSLAQSYEQYF. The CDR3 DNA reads TGTGCCAGCAGGTACTCTTTAGCGCAGTCCTACGAGCAGTACTTC.

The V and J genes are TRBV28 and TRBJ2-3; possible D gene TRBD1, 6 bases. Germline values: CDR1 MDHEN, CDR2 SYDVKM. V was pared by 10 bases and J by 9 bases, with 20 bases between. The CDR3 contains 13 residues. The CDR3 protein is CATLWTDSGTQYF. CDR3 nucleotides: TGTGCCACCTTATGGACAGATTCAGGAACGCAGTATTTT.